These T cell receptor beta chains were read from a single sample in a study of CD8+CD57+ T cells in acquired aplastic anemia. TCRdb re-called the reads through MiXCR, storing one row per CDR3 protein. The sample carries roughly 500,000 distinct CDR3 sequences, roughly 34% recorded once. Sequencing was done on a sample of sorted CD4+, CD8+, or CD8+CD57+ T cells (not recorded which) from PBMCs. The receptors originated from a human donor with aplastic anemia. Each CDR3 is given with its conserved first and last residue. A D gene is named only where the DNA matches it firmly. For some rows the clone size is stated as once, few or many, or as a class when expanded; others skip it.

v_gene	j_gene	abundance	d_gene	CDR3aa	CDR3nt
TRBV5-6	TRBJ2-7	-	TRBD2	CASRVSGLAGYEQYF	TGTGCCAGCAGGGTTTCGGGACTAGCGGGCTACGAGCAGTACTTC
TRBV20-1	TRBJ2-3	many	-	CSARRDTQYF	TGCAGTGCTAGAAGGGATACGCAGTATTTT
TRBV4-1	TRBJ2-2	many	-	CASSQDFRGPSTGELFF	TGCGCCAGCAGCCAAGATTTTCGGGGGCCTAGCACCGGGGAGCTGTTTTTT
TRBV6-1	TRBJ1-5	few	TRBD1	CASNRDRVYQPQHF	TGTGCCAGCAACAGGGACAGGGTCTATCAGCCCCAGCATTTT
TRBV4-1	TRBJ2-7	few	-	CASSPTGVGQYF	TGCGCCAGCAGCCCGACCGGGGTCGGGCAGTACTTC
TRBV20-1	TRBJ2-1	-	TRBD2	CSARGIAGDYNEQFF	TGCAGTGCTAGGGGGATAGCGGGGGACTACAATGAGCAGTTCTTC
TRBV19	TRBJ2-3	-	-	CASSIGAGASTDTQYF	TGTGCCAGTAGTATAGGAGCAGGCGCTAGCACAGATACGCAGTATTTT
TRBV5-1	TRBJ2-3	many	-	CASSLVPGALTDTQYF	TGCGCCAGCAGCTTGGTGCCGGGAGCGCTCACAGATACGCAGTATTTT
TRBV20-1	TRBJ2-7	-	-	CSARGAPHNYEQYF	TGCAGTGCTAGAGGGGCCCCTCATAACTACGAGCAGTACTTC
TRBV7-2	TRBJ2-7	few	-	CASSYIASGTYEQCF	TGTGCCAGCAGCTACATCGCCTCAGGGACCTACGAGCAGTGCTTC
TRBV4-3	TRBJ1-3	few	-	CASSQEPGSGNTIYF	TGCGCCAGCAGCCAAGAGCCAGGGTCAGGAAACACCATATATTTT
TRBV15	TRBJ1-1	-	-	CATSRAIQVRNTEAFF	TGTGCCACCAGCAGAGCTATTCAGGTTCGGAACACTGAAGCTTTCTTT
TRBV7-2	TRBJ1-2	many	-	CASSPGHNYGYTF	TGTGCCAGCAGCCCGGGACATAACTATGGCTACACCTTC
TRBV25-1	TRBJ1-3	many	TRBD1	CASSVGQGSGNTIYF	TGTGCCAGCAGTGTAGGACAGGGCTCTGGAAACACCATATATTTT
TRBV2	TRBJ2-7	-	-	CASSQDSLAYEQYF	TGTGCCAGCAGCCAAGATAGCCTCGCCTACGAGCAGTACTTC
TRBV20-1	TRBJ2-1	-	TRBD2	CSAKGLAVSDEQFF	TGCAGTGCTAAAGGACTAGCGGTTAGTGATGAGCAGTTCTTC
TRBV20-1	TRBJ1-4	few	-	CSGTRGGTNEKLFF	TGCAGTGGTACCAGGGGAGGCACTAATGAAAAACTGTTTTTT
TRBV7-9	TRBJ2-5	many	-	CASSILQETQYF	TGTGCCAGCAGCATTCTACAAGAGACCCAGTACTTC
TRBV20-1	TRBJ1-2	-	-	CSARDPSSGEGYTF	TGCAGTGCTAGAGATCCCAGTTCCGGTGAAGGCTACACCTTC
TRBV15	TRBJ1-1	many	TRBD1	CATSRDFKGAAFF	TGTGCCACCAGCAGAGATTTCAAGGGGGCGGCTTTCTTT
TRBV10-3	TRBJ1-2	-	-	CAISASSAGVEGYTF	TGTGCCATCAGCGCTTCGTCGGCAGGGGTAGAAGGCTACACCTTC
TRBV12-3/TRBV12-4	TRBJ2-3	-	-	CASSFGGATDTQYF	TGTGCCAGCAGTTTCGGCGGGGCCACAGATACGCAGTATTTT
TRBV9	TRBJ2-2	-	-	CASSVSGMTGELFF	TGTGCCAGCAGCGTGTCAGGGATGACCGGGGAGCTGTTTTTT
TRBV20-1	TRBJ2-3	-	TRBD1	CSASGDRGFDTQYF	TGCAGTGCTAGTGGGGACAGGGGGTTCGATACGCAGTATTTT
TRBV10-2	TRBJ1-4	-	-	CASSPRRGDPDNEKLFF	TGTGCCAGCAGTCCAAGACGGGGAGATCCGGATAATGAAAAACTGTTTTTT
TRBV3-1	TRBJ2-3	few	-	CASSPSPTDTQYF	TGTGCCAGCAGTCCTTCTCCGACAGATACGCAGTATTTT
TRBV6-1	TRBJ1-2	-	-	CASTMDGTENYGYTF	TGTGCCAGCACTATGGACGGGACCGAGAACTATGGCTACACCTTC
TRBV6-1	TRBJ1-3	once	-	CASSPPGRNTIYF	TGTGCCAGCAGTCCCCCAGGGCGAAACACCATATATTTT
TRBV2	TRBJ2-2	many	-	CASSATGTGELFF	TGTGCCAGCAGCGCTACCGGGACCGGGGAGCTGTTTTTT
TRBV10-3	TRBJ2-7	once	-	CAISETPYEQYF	TGTGCCATCAGCGAAACTCCCTACGAGCAGTACTTC
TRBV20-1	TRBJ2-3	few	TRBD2	CSAESGGKSTDTQYF	TGCAGTGCTGAGAGCGGGGGGAAAAGCACAGATACGCAGTATTTT
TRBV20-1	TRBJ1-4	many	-	CSAREGGLGEKLFF	TGCAGTGCCAGGGAAGGGGGACTTGGAGAAAAACTGTTTTTT
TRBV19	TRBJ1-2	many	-	CASIPQGSHGYTF	TGTGCCAGTATCCCACAGGGTAGTCATGGCTACACCTTC
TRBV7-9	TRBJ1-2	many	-	CASSPLVGYGYTF	TGTGCCAGCAGTCCTTTGGTCGGTTATGGCTACACCTTC
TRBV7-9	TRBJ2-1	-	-	CASSLGHVSGEQFF	TGTGCCAGCAGCTTAGGTCATGTATCAGGCGAGCAGTTCTTC
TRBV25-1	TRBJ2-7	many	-	CASSDLSYEQYF	TGTGCCAGCAGTGACCTCAGCTACGAGCAGTACTTC